The entry below gives a single T cell receptor beta chain sequence along with its context. The data derive from a study of cytomegalovirus exposure and HLA in healthy donors. Study in general: Researchers found that about four fifths of 398 genotyped donors fell within the Caucasian-associated ancestry cluster.

Use of 60 Vbeta and 13 Jbeta primers characterized the PCR. Sequencing was performed with immunoSEQ multiplex PCR; in TCRdb, only in-frame clones are kept and a portion is missing. This table has around 37,000 clones, approximately 84% appearing once. The CDR3 covers 12 residues. The germline CDR1 and CDR2 sequences are MDHEN and SYDVKM. Trimming cost V 2 bases and J 4 bases, with 5 bases left between them. This clonotype originated in a man aged 45-65 years in good health and CMV-seronegative. The rearrangement links TRBV28 to TRBJ1-1; D call uncertain. Sequencing was carried out using PBMCs. The CDR3 spells CASSLEGTEAFF. In nucleotides, the CDR3 is TGTGCCAGCAGTTTAGAGGGCACTGAAGCTTTCTTT.